This passage covers 16 T cell receptor beta chains from one sample sequenced in a study of blood T cell repertoires in COVID-19 (dated by TCRdb to 2018 to 2020). Libraries were constructed by the immunoSEQ multiplex PCR assay. The table was pulled from immuneACCESS by TCRdb, which kept in-frame rearrangements only. Such tables lose some clones; where checked, under half of the loss comes from unresolved V genes, and the rest has no known cause. Present in this sample are about 15,000 clones, about 80% of which were seen just once. Less than 25% of the sample comes from the top ten. The specimen sequenced was peripheral blood. These receptors originate from a man aged 60 to 69 with active or convalescent COVID-19.

V gene TRBV3-1 (or the pseudogene TRBV3-2) combines with J gene TRBJ1-1; no clear D gene. Germline V gene sequence: CDR1 LGHDT, CDR2 YNNKEL (reference sequence). V dropped 4 bases and J dropped 7 bases, with 10 bases sitting between them. The CDR3 extends over 12 amino acids. The chain's CDR3 is CASSPTRNEAFF. CDR3 coding DNA: TGTGCCAGCAGCCCCACCAGGAATGAAGCTTTCTTT.

This chain joins TRBV30 and TRBJ1-4, with 8 bases that match TRBD1. J was trimmed by 8 bases and V by 3 bases; bases with no gene match: 2. Germline V gene lookup returns CDR1 GTSNPN and CDR2 SVGIG (reference sequence). CDR3 length equals 12 residues. CDR3 coding DNA: TGTGCCTGGAGGAGACAGGGGGAAAAACTGTTTTTT. It codes for CAWRRQGEKLFF.

The chain employs TRBV27 and TRBJ2-3; TRBD2 agrees at 7 bases. V gave up 0 bases and J gave up 0 bases; unmatched junction bases: 9. Looked up from germline, CDR1 is MNHEY and CDR2 is SMNVEV (reference sequence). This CDR3 contains 18 residues. Here the CDR3 reads CASSLSGGSGESTDTQYF. CDR3 bases: TGTGCCAGCAGTTTATCAGGAGGCAGCGGGGAGAGCACAGATACGCAGTATTTT.

The chain uses TRBV30 and TRBJ1-2; D unresolved. Between the trimmed V and J ends, which lost 6 bases and 8 bases, there was a span of 16 bases. The germline CDR1 and CDR2 sequences are GTSNPN and SVGIG (reference sequence). This CDR3 is 12 amino acids long. The CDR3: CACPKGSFGYTF. The DNA for the CDR3 is TGTGCCTGTCCCAAAGGGAGTTTCGGCTACACCTTC.

The CDR3 spells CASSAGTGPSPLHF. The DNA for the CDR3 is TGTGCCAGTAGTGCCGGGACAGGGCCTTCACCCCTCCACTTT. The rearrangement uses TRBV19 and TRBJ1-6; 9 nucleotides line up with TRBD1. The CDR3 contains 14 residues. Germline V gives CDR1 LNHDA, CDR2 SQIVND (reference sequence). V gave up 5 bases and J gave up 9 bases; unmatched junction bases: 5.

This clone is judged medium-sized (0.01 to 0.1%). V usage is TRBV9 and J usage is TRBJ2-1, with TRBD1 as a possible D gene (7 bases). V gave up 3 bases and J gave up 9 bases, with 19 bases separating them. The germline CDR1 and CDR2 sequences are SGDLS and YYNGEE. This CDR3 spans 15 amino acids. CDR3 region: CASSAYRGGVGEQFF. The DNA for the CDR3 is TGTGCCAGCAGCGCTTACAGGGGAGGCGTGGGTGAGCAGTTCTTC.

This chain joins TRBV11-2 and TRBJ2-7; 8 bases are shared with TRBD2. Germline V gene data show CDR1 as SGHAT and CDR2 as FQNNGV. The CDR3 is made up of 14 amino acids. V lost 6 bases to trimming and J lost 3 bases; unmatched junction nucleotides: 7. The CDR3 protein is CASRGGGQYYEQYF. In nucleotides, the CDR3 is TGTGCCAGCAGGGGCGGGGGGCAGTACTACGAGCAGTACTTC.

V is TRBV5-1 and J is TRBJ1-4; D remains unclear. Germline loops: CDR1 SGHRS, CDR2 YFSETQ. Trimming removed 5 bases from V and 6 bases from J, with 17 bases in between. This CDR3 region has 15 residues. The CDR3 DNA sequence: TGCGCCAGCAGTGAGGAGGGAAGGGTTCATGAAAAACTGTTTTTT. Protein sequence: CASSEEGRVHEKLFF.

CDR3 nucleotide sequence: TGCAGTGCTATGAGTCTCGAGACCCAGTACTTC. Translated: CSAMSLETQYF. V and J are TRBV20-1 and TRBJ2-5; no reliable D call. V dropped 4 bases and J dropped 5 bases, with 8 bases sitting between them. Germline values: CDR1 DFQATT, CDR2 SNEGSKA (reference sequence). This CDR3 region has 11 residues.

V and J are TRBV6-1 and TRBJ1-1, with D perhaps TRBD1 (6 bases). This CDR3 region has 14 residues. Germline V gene sequence: CDR1 MNHNS, CDR2 SASEGT. With 2 bases removed from V and 0 bases from J, the gap between germline ends came to 7 bases. This chain's CDR3 is CASSEQGMNTEAFF. DNA of the CDR3: TGTGCCAGCAGTGAACAGGGGATGAACACTGAAGCTTTCTTT.

Written as DNA, the CDR3 is TGTGCCAGCAGCCCGACATGGTCCTCTGGAAACACCATATATTTT. It yields the protein CASSPTWSSGNTIYF. The chain combines TRBV11-3 with TRBJ1-3, with no clear D. The germline V gene has CDR1 SGHNT and CDR2 YENEEA. V lost 5 bases and J lost 0, with 11 bases in between. The CDR3 covers 15 residues.

The chain has TRBV7-9 and TRBJ2-7, with D perhaps matching TRBD1 (6 bases). Germline loops: CDR1 SEHNR, CDR2 FQNEAQ (reference sequence). Deletions cut 1 base from V and 5 bases from J, with 15 bases between. The CDR3 extends over 15 amino acids. CDR3 nucleotide sequence: TGTGCCAGCAGCTTAGGTTCAGGGGATGCGAACGAGCAGTACTTC. Protein: CASSLGSGDANEQYF. The full variable domain, with the rest looked up from reference TRBV7-9 and TRBJ2-7, is DTGVSQNPRHKITKRGQNVTFRCDPISEHNRLYWYRQTLGQGPEFLTYFQNEAQLEKSRLLSDRFSAERPKGSFSTLEIQRTEQGDSAMYLCASSLGSGDANEQYFGPGTRLTVT.

V usage is TRBV24-1 and J usage is TRBJ2-2; the D gene is possibly TRBD2 (5 bases). Germline V gives CDR1 KGHDR, CDR2 SFDVKD. V dropped 4 bases and J dropped 0 bases, with 14 bases sitting between them. The CDR3 has 17 residues. The CDR3 bases are TGTGCCACCAGTGACCGAACGAGCGGACCGAACACCGGGGAGCTGTTTTTT. Its translation: CATSDRTSGPNTGELFF.

The chain has TRBV5-4 and TRBJ1-4; 7 bases agree with TRBD1. Germline trimming cut 4 bases from V and 2 bases from J; bases unmatched to any gene: 2. Germline V CDR1 and CDR2: SGHNT, YYREEE (reference sequence). The CDR3 length is 14 residues. This chain's CDR3 is CASSQGQTNEKLFF. The DNA for the CDR3 is TGTGCCAGCAGCCAGGGACAGACTAATGAAAAACTGTTTTTT.

In its sample, this clone is medium-sized. The chain joins TRBV5-1 to TRBJ2-7; 10 positions agree with TRBD2. V shed 7 bases and J 1 base; nucleotides not matched to a gene: 11. Looked up from germline, CDR1 is SGHRS and CDR2 is YFSETQ. This CDR3 region has 16 residues. The CDR3 loop is CASSSQLAGPSYEQYF. In nucleotides, the CDR3 is TGCGCCAGCTCCTCCCAACTAGCGGGGCCGTCCTACGAGCAGTACTTC.

The chain uses TRBV4-2 and TRBJ1-2; TRBD1 matches at 9 bases. The V gene end was trimmed by 2 bases and the J gene end by 8 bases; junction bases not matched to a gene: 12. CDR1 is LGHNA, CDR2 YNFKEQ, per germline. This CDR3 is built from 16 residues. CDR3 loop: CASSQRKGDRVNGYTF. The CDR3 DNA reads TGTGCCAGCAGCCAAAGAAAAGGGGACAGGGTCAACGGCTACACCTTC.